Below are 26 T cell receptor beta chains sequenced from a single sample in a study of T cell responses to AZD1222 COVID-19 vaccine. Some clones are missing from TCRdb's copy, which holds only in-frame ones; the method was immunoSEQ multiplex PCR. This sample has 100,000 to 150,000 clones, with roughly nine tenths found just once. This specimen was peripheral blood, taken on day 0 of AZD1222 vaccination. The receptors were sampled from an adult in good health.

CDR3 nucleotide sequence: TGTGCCAGCAGTTACAGACAGATCAATCAGCCCCAGCATTTT. Residues: CASSYRQINQPQHF. This chain links TRBV6-5 with TRBJ1-5; tentative D call: TRBD1 (5 bases). Trimming took off 2 bases at V and 3 bases at J, with 8 bases between the two ends. In germline, CDR1 is MNHEY, CDR2 SVGAGI. This CDR3 is 14 amino acids long.

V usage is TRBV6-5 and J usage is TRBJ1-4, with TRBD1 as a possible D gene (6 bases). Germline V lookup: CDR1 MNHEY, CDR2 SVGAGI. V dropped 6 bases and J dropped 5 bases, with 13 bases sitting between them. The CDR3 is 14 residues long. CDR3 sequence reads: CASSFDRKNEKLFF. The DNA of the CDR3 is TGTGCCAGCAGCTTCGACAGGAAGAATGAAAAACTGTTTTTT.

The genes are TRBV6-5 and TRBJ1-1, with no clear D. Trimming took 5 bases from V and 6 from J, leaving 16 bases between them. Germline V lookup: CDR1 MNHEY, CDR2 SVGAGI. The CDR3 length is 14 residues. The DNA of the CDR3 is TGTGCCAGCAGTCCGGCCAGCCTTGTTTCTGAAGCTTTCTTT. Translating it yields CASSPASLVSEAFF.

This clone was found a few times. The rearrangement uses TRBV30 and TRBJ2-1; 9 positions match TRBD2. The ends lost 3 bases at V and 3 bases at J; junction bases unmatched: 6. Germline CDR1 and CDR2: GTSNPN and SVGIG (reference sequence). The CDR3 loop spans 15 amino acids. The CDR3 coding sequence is TGTGCCTGGAGAGGGAAGCGGGGGGTCTACAATGAGCAGTTCTTC. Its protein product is CAWRGKRGVYNEQFF.

The CDR3 bases are TGTGCCAGTAGTATCGACAGGGACTCTCAGCCCCAGCATTTT. The encoded protein is CASSIDRDSQPQHF. The V and J genes are TRBV19 and TRBJ1-5; TRBD1 matches at 7 bases. Germline loops: CDR1 LNHDA, CDR2 SQIVND (reference sequence). The CDR3 totals 14 residues. V lost 3 bases and J lost 6; bases outside the gene matches: 5.

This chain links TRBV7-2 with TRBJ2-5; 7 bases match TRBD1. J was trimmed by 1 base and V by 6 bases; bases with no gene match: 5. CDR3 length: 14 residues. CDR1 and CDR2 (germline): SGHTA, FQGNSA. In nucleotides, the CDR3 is TGTGCCAGCAGGTTTGACAGGGTCCAAGAGACCCAGTACTTC. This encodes CASRFDRVQETQYF. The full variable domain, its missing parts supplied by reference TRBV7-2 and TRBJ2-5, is GAGVSQSPSNKVTEKGKDVELRCDPISGHTALYWYRQSLGQGLEFLIYFQGNSAPDKSGLPSDRFSAERTGGSVSTLTIQRTQQEDSAVYLCASRFDRVQETQYFGPGTRLLVL.

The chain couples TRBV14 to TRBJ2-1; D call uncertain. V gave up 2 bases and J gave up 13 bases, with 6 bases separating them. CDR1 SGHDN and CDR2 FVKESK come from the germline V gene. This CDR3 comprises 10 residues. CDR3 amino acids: CASSQKEQFF. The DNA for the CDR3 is TGTGCCAGCAGCCAAAAGGAACAGTTCTTC.

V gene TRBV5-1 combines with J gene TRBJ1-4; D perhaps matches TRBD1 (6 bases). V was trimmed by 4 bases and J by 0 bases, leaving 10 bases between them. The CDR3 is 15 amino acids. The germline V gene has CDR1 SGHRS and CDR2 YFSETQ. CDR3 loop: CASSLGGATNEKLFF. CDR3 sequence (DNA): TGCGCCAGCAGCCTAGGGGGGGCAACTAATGAAAAACTGTTTTTT.

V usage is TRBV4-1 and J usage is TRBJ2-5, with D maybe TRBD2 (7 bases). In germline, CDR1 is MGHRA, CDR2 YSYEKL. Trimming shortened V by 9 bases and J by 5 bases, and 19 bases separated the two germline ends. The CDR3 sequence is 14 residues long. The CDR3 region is CASRERGGRETQYF. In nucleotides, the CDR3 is TGCGCCAGTAGGGAGAGGGGGGGCCGTGAGACCCAGTACTTC.

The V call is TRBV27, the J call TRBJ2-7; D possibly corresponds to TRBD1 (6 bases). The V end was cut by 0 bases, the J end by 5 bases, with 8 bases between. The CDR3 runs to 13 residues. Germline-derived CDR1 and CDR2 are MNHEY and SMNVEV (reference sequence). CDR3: CASSLSQGNEQYF. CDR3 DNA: TGTGCCAGCAGTTTATCCCAGGGGAACGAGCAGTACTTC.

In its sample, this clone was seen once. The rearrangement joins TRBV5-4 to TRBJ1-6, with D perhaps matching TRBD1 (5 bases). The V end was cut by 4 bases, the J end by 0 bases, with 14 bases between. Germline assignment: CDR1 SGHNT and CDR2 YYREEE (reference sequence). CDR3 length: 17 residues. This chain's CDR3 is CASSIGGGSSYNSPLHF. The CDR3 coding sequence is TGTGCCAGCAGCATTGGCGGGGGGAGCTCCTATAATTCACCCCTCCACTTT.

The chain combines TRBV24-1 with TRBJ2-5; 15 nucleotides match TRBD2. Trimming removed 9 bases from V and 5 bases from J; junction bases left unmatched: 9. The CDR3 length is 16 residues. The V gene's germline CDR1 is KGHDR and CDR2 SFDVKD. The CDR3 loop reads CATQLGGLAGGETQYF. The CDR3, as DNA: TGTGCCACCCAGCTGGGGGGACTAGCGGGGGGCGAGACCCAGTACTTC.

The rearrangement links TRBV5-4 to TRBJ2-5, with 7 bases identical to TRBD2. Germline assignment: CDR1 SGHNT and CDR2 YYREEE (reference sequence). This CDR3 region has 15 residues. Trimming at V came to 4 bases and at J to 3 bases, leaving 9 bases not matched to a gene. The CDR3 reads CASSHGEGTKETQYF. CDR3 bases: TGTGCCAGCAGCCACGGGGAGGGGACTAAAGAGACCCAGTACTTC. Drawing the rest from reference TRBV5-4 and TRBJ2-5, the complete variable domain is ETGVTQSPTHLIKTRGQQVTLRCSSQSGHNTVSWYQQALGQGPQFIFQYYREEENGRGNFPPRFSGLQFPNYSSELNVNALELDDSALYLCASSHGEGTKETQYFGPGTRLLVL.

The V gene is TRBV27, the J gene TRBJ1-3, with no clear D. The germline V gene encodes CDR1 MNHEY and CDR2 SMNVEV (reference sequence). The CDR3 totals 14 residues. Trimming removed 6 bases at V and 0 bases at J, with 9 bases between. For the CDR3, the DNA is TGTGCCAGCAGAGCGCTCAGCTCTGGAAACACCATATATTTT. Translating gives CASRALSSGNTIYF.

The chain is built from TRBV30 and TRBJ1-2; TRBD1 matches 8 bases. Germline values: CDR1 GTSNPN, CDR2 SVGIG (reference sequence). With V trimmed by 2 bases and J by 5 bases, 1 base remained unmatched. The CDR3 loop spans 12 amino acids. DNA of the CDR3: TGTGCCTGGAGTAGGACAGGGTATGGCTACACCTTC. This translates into CAWSRTGYGYTF.

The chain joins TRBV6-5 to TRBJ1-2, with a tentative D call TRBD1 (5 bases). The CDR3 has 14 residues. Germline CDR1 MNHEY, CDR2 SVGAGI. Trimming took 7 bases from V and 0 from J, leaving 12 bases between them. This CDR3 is CASIPRASNYGYTF. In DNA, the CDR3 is TGTGCCAGCATCCCCAGGGCTTCTAACTATGGCTACACCTTC.

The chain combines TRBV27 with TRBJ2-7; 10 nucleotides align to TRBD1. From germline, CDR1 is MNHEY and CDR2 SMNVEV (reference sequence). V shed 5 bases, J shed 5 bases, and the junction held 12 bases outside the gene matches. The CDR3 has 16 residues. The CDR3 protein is CASSGDRGGPIHEQYF. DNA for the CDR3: TGTGCCAGCAGTGGGGACAGGGGAGGACCTATTCACGAGCAGTACTTC.

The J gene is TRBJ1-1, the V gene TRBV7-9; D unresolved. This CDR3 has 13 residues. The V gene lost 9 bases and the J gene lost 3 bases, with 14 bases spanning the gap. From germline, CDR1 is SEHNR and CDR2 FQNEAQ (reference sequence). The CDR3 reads CASLREGDTEAFF. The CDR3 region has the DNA TGTGCCAGTCTTCGGGAGGGAGACACTGAAGCTTTCTTT.

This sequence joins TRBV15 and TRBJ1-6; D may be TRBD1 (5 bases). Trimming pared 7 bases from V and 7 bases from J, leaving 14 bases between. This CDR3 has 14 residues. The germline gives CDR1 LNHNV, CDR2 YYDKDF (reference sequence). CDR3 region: CATTRAYDNSPLHF. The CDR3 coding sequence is TGTGCCACCACCAGGGCATATGACAATTCACCCCTCCACTTT.

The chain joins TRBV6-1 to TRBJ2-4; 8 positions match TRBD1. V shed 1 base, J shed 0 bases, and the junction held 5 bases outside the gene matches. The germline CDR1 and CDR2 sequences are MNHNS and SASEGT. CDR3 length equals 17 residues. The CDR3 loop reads CASSEGDRFLAKNIQYF. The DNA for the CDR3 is TGTGCCAGCAGTGAAGGGGACAGGTTTTTAGCCAAAAACATTCAGTACTTC.

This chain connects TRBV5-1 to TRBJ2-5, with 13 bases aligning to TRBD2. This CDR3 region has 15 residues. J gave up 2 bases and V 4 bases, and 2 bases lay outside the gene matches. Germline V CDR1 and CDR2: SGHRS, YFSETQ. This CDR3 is CASSPLAGGQETQYF. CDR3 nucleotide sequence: TGCGCCAGCAGCCCACTAGCGGGGGGGCAAGAGACCCAGTACTTC.

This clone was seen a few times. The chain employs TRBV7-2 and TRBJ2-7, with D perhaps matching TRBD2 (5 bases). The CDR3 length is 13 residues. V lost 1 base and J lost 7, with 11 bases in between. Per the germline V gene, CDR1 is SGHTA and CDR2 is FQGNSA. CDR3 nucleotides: TGTGCCAGCAGCTTAGGAGGGTTCAAGGAGCAGTACTTC. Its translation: CASSLGGFKEQYF.

CDR3 DNA: TGTGCCTGGATTGGACTTGAGAACACTGAAGCTTTCTTT. As protein: CAWIGLENTEAFF. V gene TRBV30 combines with J gene TRBJ1-1; D unresolved. The V gene's germline CDR1 is GTSNPN and CDR2 SVGIG (reference sequence). Deletions cut 4 bases from V and 1 base from J, with 10 bases between. The CDR3 has 13 amino acids.

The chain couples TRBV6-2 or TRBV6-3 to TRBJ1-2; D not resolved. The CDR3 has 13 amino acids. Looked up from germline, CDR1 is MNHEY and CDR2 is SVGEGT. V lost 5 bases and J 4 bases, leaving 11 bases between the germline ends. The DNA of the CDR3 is TGTGCCAGCAGTGTACAGAAAGCCTATGGCTACACCTTC. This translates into CASSVQKAYGYTF.

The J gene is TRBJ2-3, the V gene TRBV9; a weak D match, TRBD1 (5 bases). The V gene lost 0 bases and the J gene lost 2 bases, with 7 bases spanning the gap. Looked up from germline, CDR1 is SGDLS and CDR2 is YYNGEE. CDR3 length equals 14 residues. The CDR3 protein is CASSVVGATDTQYF. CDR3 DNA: TGTGCCAGCAGCGTAGTAGGGGCCACAGATACGCAGTATTTT.

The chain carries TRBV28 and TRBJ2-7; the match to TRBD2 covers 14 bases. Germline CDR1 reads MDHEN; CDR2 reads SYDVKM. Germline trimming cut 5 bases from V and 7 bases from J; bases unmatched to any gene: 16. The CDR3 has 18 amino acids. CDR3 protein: CASSPAGTSGGPLLEQYF. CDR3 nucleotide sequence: TGTGCCAGCAGTCCGGCCGGGACTAGCGGGGGCCCCCTACTTGAGCAGTACTTC.